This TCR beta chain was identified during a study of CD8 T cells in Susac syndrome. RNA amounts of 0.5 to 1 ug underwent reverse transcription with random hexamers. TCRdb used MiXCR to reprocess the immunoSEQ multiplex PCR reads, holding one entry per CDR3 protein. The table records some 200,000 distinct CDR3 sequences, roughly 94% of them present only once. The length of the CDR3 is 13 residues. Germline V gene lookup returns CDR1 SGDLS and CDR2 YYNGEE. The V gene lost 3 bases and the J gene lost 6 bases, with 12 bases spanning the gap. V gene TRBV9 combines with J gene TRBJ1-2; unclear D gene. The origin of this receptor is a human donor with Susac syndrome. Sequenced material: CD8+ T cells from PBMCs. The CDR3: CASSDGRRDGYTF. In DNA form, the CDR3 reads TGTGCCAGCAGCGATGGTCGGCGGGATGGCTACACCTTC. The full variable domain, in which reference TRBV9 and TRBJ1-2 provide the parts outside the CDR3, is DSGVTQTPKHLITATGQRVTLRCSPRSGDLSVYWYQQSLDQGLQFLIQYYNGEERAKGNILERFSAQQFPDLHSELNLSSLELGDSALYFCASSDGRRDGYTFGSGTRLTVV.